The rows below give T cell receptor beta chains drawn from one sample of a study of metastatic and nonmetastatic thyroid tumors. TCRdb reanalyzed the PCR reads with MiXCR. The sample lists some 17,000 clones, 30% to 35% occurring once. Material for sequencing was tumor tissue. Receptor source: a female donor with papillary thyroid cancer or a benign thyroid nodule (not recorded which). Some clones in this sample may be carry-over from other donors' samples. The CDR3 runs from the conserved cysteine through the conserved F or W. D genes are given only for firm matches. Clone size, where shown, is once, few, many, or a class for clones that have expanded.

d_call | clone_size | j_call | v_call | cdr3_nt | cdr3_aa
TRBD2 | NA | TRBJ2-6 | TRBV5-1 | TGTGCCAGCAGCGCCGGGACTAGCAGCTCTGGGGCCAACGTCCTGACTTTC | CASSAGTSSSGANVLTF
NA | NA | TRBJ1-5 | TRBV6-1 | TGTGCCAGCAGTGAAGGGGTTTCGGGAGGTGGCGGTCAGCCCCAGCATTTT | CASSEGVSGGGGQPQHF
NA | few | TRBJ1-5 | TRBV6-2/TRBV6-3 | TGTGCCACCCGGGAGTGGAGCAATCAGCCCCAGCATTTT | CATREWSNQPQHF
NA | NA | TRBJ1-6 | TRBV4-1 | TGCGCCAGCAGCCGAGGACGTCGCCTCCACTTT | CASSRGRRLHF
TRBD2 | NA | TRBJ2-3 | TRBV6-2/TRBV6-3 | TGTGCCAGCAGTTACTCAGGAGCGGGAGGCACAGATACGCAGTATTTT | CASSYSGAGGTDTQYF
NA | NA | TRBJ1-2 | TRBV20-1 | TGCAGTGCTAGAGATCTGCGGGGCGGGCATCGGGGCTACACCTTC | CSARDLRGGHRGYTF
TRBD1 | NA | TRBJ2-6 | TRBV18 | TGTGCCAGCTCACCAAAGAAACGGGACAGGGTATCCGGGGCCAACGACCGGACTTTC | CASSPKKRDRVSGANDRTF
TRBD1 | NA | TRBJ2-1 | TRBV2 | TGTGCCAGCAGTGCCAGGGACAGGGGAGGCAATGAGCAGTTCTTC | CASSARDRGGNEQFF
NA | NA | TRBJ2-7 | TRBV9 | TGTGCAAGCAGGAGACAGGCTGGGGGCTACGAGCAGTACTTC | CASRRQAGGYEQYF
TRBD1 | few | TRBJ1-2 | TRBV4-2 | TGTGCCAGCAGCCGAGAACAGGGGGAGGGCTACACCTTC | CASSREQGEGYTF
NA | NA | TRBJ2-5 | TRBV5-1 | TGCGCCAGCAGCTTGGAGACCCCCCAGGGGGAGACCCAGTACTTC | CASSLETPQGETQYF
NA | NA | TRBJ1-2 | TRBV14 | TGTGCCAGCAGCCAAGGCCCTAGCTATGGCTACACCTTC | CASSQGPSYGYTF
TRBD1 | many | TRBJ2-7 | TRBV27 | TGTGCCAGCAGTTCCCAGACAGGGGCCTACGAGCAGTACTTC | CASSSQTGAYEQYF
NA | NA | TRBJ2-1 | TRBV5-5 | TGTGCCAGCAGCTTGTCTGGGGGCCTAGGGCAGTTCTTC | CASSLSGGLGQFF
NA | NA | TRBJ2-7 | TRBV19 | TGTGCCAGTAGCACTGGACAAACCTACGAGCAGTACTTC | CASSTGQTYEQYF
TRBD1 | NA | TRBJ1-6 | TRBV10-3 | TGTGCCATCAGTGAGCGGGGGACAGGGGCCTCACCCCTCCACTTT | CAISERGTGASPLHF
NA | NA | TRBJ2-3 | TRBV6-4 | TGTGCCAGCAGTGACTCGGACACAGATACGCAGTATTTT | CASSDSDTDTQYF
NA | NA | TRBJ2-1 | TRBV27 | TGTGCCAGCAGTTTAGCTAGCTCCTACAATGAGCAGTTCTTC | CASSLASSYNEQFF
TRBD2 | NA | TRBJ2-3 | TRBV6-1 | TGTGCCAGCAGTCGGACTAGCGGGGGCCTCATAACTGGCACAGATACGCAGTATTTT | CASSRTSGGLITGTDTQYF
NA | NA | TRBJ1-5 | TRBV11-3 | TGTGCCAGCAGCTTAGGCAGAAATCAGCCCCAGCATTTT | CASSLGRNQPQHF
NA | many | TRBJ1-2 | TRBV3-1 | TGTGCCAGCAGCACACGGACCCTTCCTAACTATGGCTACACCTTC | CASSTRTLPNYGYTF
TRBD1 | NA | TRBJ1-2 | TRBV24-1 | TGTGCCACCAGTGCTCTCAGGACAGGAACCCCTAACTATGGCTACACCTTC | CATSALRTGTPNYGYTF
NA | NA | TRBJ2-7 | TRBV30 | TGTGCCTGGAGCCGGGACAATTCCCCCTACGAGCAGTACTTC | CAWSRDNSPYEQYF
TRBD1 | few | TRBJ2-7 | TRBV6-5 | TGTGCCAGCAGTCTTTATCCCCCCGGGACAGGATATTCCTACGAGCAGTACTTC | CASSLYPPGTGYSYEQYF
NA | NA | TRBJ1-4 | TRBV7-9 | TGTGCCAGCAGCTTAGGCACCGCTTTTAATGAAAAACTGTTTTTT | CASSLGTAFNEKLFF
NA | many | TRBJ2-5 | TRBV18 | TGTGCCAGCTCACCAGGACTGGAACAAGAGACCCAGTACTTC | CASSPGLEQETQYF
NA | NA | TRBJ2-1 | TRBV11-2 | TGTGCCAGCAGCCGACCGTATTCGGTAGGTGAGCAGTTCTTC | CASSRPYSVGEQFF
TRBD2 | once | TRBJ2-7 | TRBV7-6 | TGTGCCAGCAGCTTATCTGCGGGAGCGGGAGAGCAGTACTTC | CASSLSAGAGEQYF
NA | NA | TRBJ2-1 | TRBV5-1 | TGCGCCAGCAGCTTGCAGGGTTTGGATGAGCAGTTCTTC | CASSLQGLDEQFF
TRBD2 | many | TRBJ2-1 | TRBV7-9 | TGTGCCAGCAGCGCGGGACTAATATACAACAATGAGCAGTTCTTC | CASSAGLIYNNEQFF
NA | NA | TRBJ1-5 | TRBV10-2 | TGCGCCAGCAGTGATTTAAGAACCGAAAGCAATCAGCCCCAGCATTTT | CASSDLRTESNQPQHF
NA | many | TRBJ2-2 | TRBV5-5 | TGTGCCAGCAGCTTGGGACGAATGAACACCGGGGAGCTGTTTTTT | CASSLGRMNTGELFF
TRBD1 | medium-sized | TRBJ2-7 | TRBV20-1 | TGCAGTGCTTCCGGGACAGGGTTCTACGAGCAGTACTTC | CSASGTGFYEQYF
NA | medium-sized | TRBJ1-2 | TRBV9 | TGTGCCAGCAGCGTAGCCCATCCCAGGGGCCGGCAAGCTAACTATGGCTACACCTTC | CASSVAHPRGRQANYGYTF
NA | NA | TRBJ2-7 | TRBV7-8 | TGTGCCAGCAGCTTAACAGAGTCCTACGAGCAGTACTTC | CASSLTESYEQYF
NA | NA | TRBJ1-2 | TRBV5-1 | TGCGCCAGCAGCTTGGGGGCGATGACAGGATCCTATGGCTACACCTTC | CASSLGAMTGSYGYTF
NA | NA | TRBJ2-5 | TRBV7-2 | TGTGCCAGCAGCTCCGGGACACAAGAGACCCAGTACTTC | CASSSGTQETQYF
NA | NA | TRBJ1-1 | TRBV12-3/TRBV12-4 | TGTGCCAGCAGTTTAACGACGGGGCGGAACACTGAAGCTTTCTTT | CASSLTTGRNTEAFF
NA | many | TRBJ1-4 | TRBV25-1 | TGTGCCAGTAACAGGGATGAAAAACTGTTTTTT | CASNRDEKLFF
NA | medium-sized | TRBJ2-7 | TRBV7-9 | TGTGCCAGCAGCCGCTCGGAGGCAGGGAAGAGGTACGAGCAGTACTTC | CASSRSEAGKRYEQYF
NA | NA | TRBJ1-5 | TRBV14 | TGTGCCAGCAGCCAAGACGGAACGGATCGCCAGCATTTT | CASSQDGTDRQHF
TRBD1 | NA | TRBJ1-2 | TRBV6-1 | TGTGCCAGCAGTAGGGGACAGGGAGACGGCTATGTCTACACCTTC | CASSRGQGDGYVYTF
NA | many | TRBJ2-5 | TRBV5-4 | TGTGCCAGCAGCTTGGCCGAGAAGGGTGGAGAGACCCAGTACTTC | CASSLAEKGGETQYF
NA | NA | TRBJ2-2 | TRBV7-9 | TGTGCCAGCAGCCTAGACACATACACCGGGGAGCTGTTTTTT | CASSLDTYTGELFF